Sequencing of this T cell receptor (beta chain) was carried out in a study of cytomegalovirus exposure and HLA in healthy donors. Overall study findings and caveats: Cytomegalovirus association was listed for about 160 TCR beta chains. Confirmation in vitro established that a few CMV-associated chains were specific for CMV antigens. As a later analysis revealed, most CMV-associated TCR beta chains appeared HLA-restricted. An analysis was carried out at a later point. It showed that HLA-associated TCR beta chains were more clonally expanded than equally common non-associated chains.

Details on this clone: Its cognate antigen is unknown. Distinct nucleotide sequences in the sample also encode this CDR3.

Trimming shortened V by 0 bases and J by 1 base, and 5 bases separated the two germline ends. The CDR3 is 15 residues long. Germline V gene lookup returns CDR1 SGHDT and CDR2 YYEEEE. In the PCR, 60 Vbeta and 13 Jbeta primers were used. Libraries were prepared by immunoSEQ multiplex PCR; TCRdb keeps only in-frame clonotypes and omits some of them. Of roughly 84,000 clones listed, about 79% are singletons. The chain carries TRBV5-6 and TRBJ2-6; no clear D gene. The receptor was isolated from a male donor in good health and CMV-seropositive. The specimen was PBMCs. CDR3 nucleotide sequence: TGTGCCAGCAGCTTGGTTTATTCTGGGGCCAACGTCCTGACTTTC. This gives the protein CASSLVYSGANVLTF. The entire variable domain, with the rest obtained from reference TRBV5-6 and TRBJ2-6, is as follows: DAGVTQSPTHLIKTRGQQVTLRCSPKSGHDTVSWYQQALGQGPQFIFQYYEEEERQRGNFPDRFSGHQFPNYSSELNVNALLLGDSALYLCASSLVYSGANVLTFGAGSRLTVL.